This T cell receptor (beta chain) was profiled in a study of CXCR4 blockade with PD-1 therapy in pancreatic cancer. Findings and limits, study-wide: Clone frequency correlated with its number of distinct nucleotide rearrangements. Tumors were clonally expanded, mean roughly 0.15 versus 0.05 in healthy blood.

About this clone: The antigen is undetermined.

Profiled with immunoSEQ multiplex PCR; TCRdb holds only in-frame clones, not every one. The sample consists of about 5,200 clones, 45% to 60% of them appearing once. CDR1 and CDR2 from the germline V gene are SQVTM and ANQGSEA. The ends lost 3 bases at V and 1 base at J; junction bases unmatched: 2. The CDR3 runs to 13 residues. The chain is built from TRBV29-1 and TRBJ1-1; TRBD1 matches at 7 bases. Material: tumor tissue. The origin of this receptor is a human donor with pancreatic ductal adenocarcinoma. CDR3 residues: CSVDRGQNTEAFF. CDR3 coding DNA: TGCAGCGTTGATAGGGGGCAGAACACTGAAGCTTTCTTT.